These T cell receptor beta chains were read from a single sample in a study of blood T cell repertoires in COVID-19. Sequencing was performed with immunoSEQ multiplex PCR; in TCRdb, only in-frame clones are kept and a portion is missing. The repertoire holds approximately 60,000 clones, with about nine tenths as singletons. What was sequenced was peripheral blood. The source of these receptors is a man aged 50 to 60 with active COVID-19. CDR3s include the opening cysteine and the closing phenylalanine or tryptophan. A D gene is named only where the DNA matches it firmly. Clone size is given for some rows only: seen once, a few or many times, or a class if the clone is expanded.

CDR3aa: CASILGGAYEAFF
CDR3nt: TGTGCCAGCATCCTAGGGGGGGCGTATGAAGCTTTCTTT
j_gene: TRBJ1-1
len: 13
v_gene: TRBV6-4
d_gene: -
abundance: -

CDR3aa: CASSFDRDEQFF
CDR3nt: TGTGCCAGCAGCTTCGACAGGGATGAGCAGTTCTTC
j_gene: TRBJ2-1
len: 12
v_gene: TRBV7-9
d_gene: TRBD1
abundance: once

CDR3aa: CASSPGQGYGNQPQHF
CDR3nt: TGTGCCAGCTCACCGGGACAGGGGTATGGCAATCAGCCCCAGCATTTT
j_gene: TRBJ1-5
len: 16
v_gene: TRBV18
d_gene: TRBD1
abundance: -

CDR3aa: CASSLVGRGELFF
CDR3nt: TGTGCCAGCAGCTTGGTTGGGCGCGGGGAGCTGTTTTTT
j_gene: TRBJ2-2
len: 13
v_gene: TRBV11-3
d_gene: -
abundance: -

CDR3aa: CASSPGPEAYGYTF
CDR3nt: TGCGCCAGCAGCCCCGGCCCGGAGGCCTATGGCTACACCTTC
j_gene: TRBJ1-2
len: 14
v_gene: TRBV5-1
d_gene: -
abundance: -

CDR3aa: CASETSGVYQETQYF
CDR3nt: TGTGCCAGCGAGACTAGCGGGGTGTACCAAGAGACCCAGTACTTC
j_gene: TRBJ2-5
len: 15
v_gene: TRBV2
d_gene: TRBD2
abundance: -

CDR3aa: CASSESTQRGGNEQFF
CDR3nt: TGCGCCAGCAGTGAGTCGACTCAGCGGGGGGGCAATGAGCAGTTCTTC
j_gene: TRBJ2-1
len: 16
v_gene: TRBV10-1
d_gene: TRBD2
abundance: -

CDR3aa: CASSDPGTRYSGANVLTF
CDR3nt: TGTGCCAGCAGTGACCCCGGGACTAGGTACTCTGGGGCCAACGTCCTGACTTTC
j_gene: TRBJ2-6
len: 18
v_gene: TRBV6-4
d_gene: TRBD2
abundance: -

CDR3aa: CASSSSANSYNEQFF
CDR3nt: TGTGCCAGCAGCTCCAGTGCAAATTCCTACAATGAGCAGTTCTTC
j_gene: TRBJ2-1
len: 15
v_gene: TRBV9
d_gene: -
abundance: -

CDR3aa: CASHSGGAPPYEQYF
CDR3nt: TGTGCCAGCCACTCCGGGGGGGCGCCTCCTTACGAGCAGTACTTC
j_gene: TRBJ2-7
len: 15
v_gene: TRBV27
d_gene: TRBD2
abundance: -

CDR3aa: CSVGSGTQYF
CDR3nt: TGCAGCGTTGGGAGCGGTACGCAGTATTTT
j_gene: TRBJ2-3
len: 10
v_gene: TRBV29-1
d_gene: -
abundance: once

CDR3aa: CASSQGSGGAGGGQETQYF
CDR3nt: TGTGCCAGCAGCCAAGGCTCCGGAGGAGCAGGGGGAGGTCAAGAGACCCAGTACTTC
j_gene: TRBJ2-5
len: 19
v_gene: TRBV4-2
d_gene: -
abundance: -

CDR3aa: CAWSEGAWEQFF
CDR3nt: TGTGCCTGGAGTGAGGGGGCTTGGGAGCAGTTCTTC
j_gene: TRBJ2-1
len: 12
v_gene: TRBV30
d_gene: TRBD1
abundance: -

CDR3aa: CASSDRGEGGNNEQFF
CDR3nt: TGCGCCAGCAGTGATAGGGGAGAAGGGGGAAACAATGAGCAGTTCTTC
j_gene: TRBJ2-1
len: 16
v_gene: TRBV10-1
d_gene: -
abundance: -

CDR3aa: CASSNQATSTDTQYF
CDR3nt: TGTGCCAGTAGTAACCAGGCCACTAGCACAGATACGCAGTATTTT
j_gene: TRBJ2-3
len: 15
v_gene: TRBV19
d_gene: -
abundance: few

CDR3aa: CSVGGRGPYGYTF
CDR3nt: TGCAGCGTTGGGGGCAGGGGGCCCTATGGCTACACCTTC
j_gene: TRBJ1-2
len: 13
v_gene: TRBV29-1
d_gene: TRBD1
abundance: -

CDR3aa: CASSWSGRAYSSEQYF
CDR3nt: TGTGCCAGCAGCTGGAGCGGGAGGGCCTATTCTTCCGAGCAGTACTTC
j_gene: TRBJ2-7
len: 16
v_gene: TRBV6-2/TRBV6-3
d_gene: TRBD2
abundance: -

CDR3aa: CASGRGTQARVSYEQYF
CDR3nt: TGTGCCAGCGGGCGGGGAACCCAAGCGCGAGTTTCCTACGAGCAGTACTTC
j_gene: TRBJ2-7
len: 17
v_gene: TRBV13
d_gene: -
abundance: -

CDR3aa: CASTPLQGRNTEAFF
CDR3nt: TGTGCCAGCACCCCATTACAGGGAAGGAACACTGAAGCTTTCTTT
j_gene: TRBJ1-1
len: 15
v_gene: TRBV14
d_gene: -
abundance: once

CDR3aa: CASSESADGGYTF
CDR3nt: TGTGCCAGCAGTGAATCGGCCGACGGGGGCTACACCTTC
j_gene: TRBJ1-2
len: 13
v_gene: TRBV25-1
d_gene: -
abundance: -

CDR3aa: CASSPAAVSGTDTQYF
CDR3nt: TGTGCCAGCTCACCAGCCGCGGTGAGCGGCACAGATACGCAGTATTTT
j_gene: TRBJ2-3
len: 16
v_gene: TRBV18
d_gene: -
abundance: -

CDR3aa: CASSKGASGGTTLHNEQFF
CDR3nt: TGTGCCAGTAGTAAGGGGGCTAGCGGGGGAACAACCCTTCACAATGAGCAGTTCTTC
j_gene: TRBJ2-1
len: 19
v_gene: TRBV19
d_gene: TRBD2
abundance: -

CDR3aa: CASSQASTSGVSDTQYF
CDR3nt: TGCGCCAGCAGCCAAGCTTCGACTAGCGGGGTGTCAGATACGCAGTATTTT
j_gene: TRBJ2-3
len: 17
v_gene: TRBV4-1
d_gene: TRBD2
abundance: once

CDR3aa: CASSPRLRTGSTGELFF
CDR3nt: TGTGCCAGCAGCCCCAGATTAAGGACAGGGAGCACCGGGGAGCTGTTTTTT
j_gene: TRBJ2-2
len: 17
v_gene: TRBV11-3
d_gene: TRBD1
abundance: -

CDR3aa: CASSQDVRPGGLHF
CDR3nt: TGTGCCAGCAGCCAAGATGTACGGCCCGGGGGCCTCCACTTT
j_gene: TRBJ1-6
len: 14
v_gene: TRBV3-1/TRBV3-2
d_gene: -
abundance: -

CDR3aa: CASSYREPYEQYF
CDR3nt: TGTGCCAGCAGTTACCGGGAACCTTACGAGCAGTACTTC
j_gene: TRBJ2-7
len: 13
v_gene: TRBV6-2/TRBV6-3
d_gene: -
abundance: -

CDR3aa: CASSEQVAGGTQYF
CDR3nt: TGTGCCAGCTCAGAACAGGTGGCCGGGGGGACCCAGTACTTC
j_gene: TRBJ2-5
len: 14
v_gene: TRBV18
d_gene: -
abundance: once